Below are 7 T cell receptor beta chains sequenced from a single sample in a study of shared T cell receptors in the human thymus. Profiling relied on immunoSEQ multiplex PCR, and the TCRdb table lists in-frame clones only, not all of them. The data hold under 850,000 clones, with approximately 90% observed a single time. A further study also used this sample, focusing on human thymus T cells.

Sequencing was performed on thymocytes. The receptors here all came from a boy under three years old with a congenital heart defect.

The V call is TRBV14, the J call TRBJ2-7; D possibly corresponds to TRBD1 (6 bases). Trimming left V 5 bases short and J 0 bases short, with 14 bases between. CDR3 size: 15 residues. Germline V CDR1 and CDR2: SGHDN, FVKESK. DNA of the CDR3: TGTGCCAGCAGCTCCTCCGGGACATTCTCCTACGAGCAGTACTTC. This sequence encodes CASSSSGTFSYEQYF.

The V and J genes are TRBV27 and TRBJ2-2, with TRBD1 matching over 7 bases. Germline values: CDR1 MNHEY, CDR2 SMNVEV (reference sequence). This CDR3 is 16 amino acids long. Losses at the gene ends were 2 bases for V and 3 bases for J; bases not matched to a gene: 6. The DNA for the CDR3 is TGTGCCAGCAGTTTAGCCCCTACAGGGGACACCGGGGAGCTGTTTTTT. Translating gives CASSLAPTGDTGELFF.

The CDR3 region has the DNA TGTGCCTGGAGATGTTTGGGACAGGGGGCCCATCCAACCTACGAGCAGTACTTC. Translating it yields CAWRCLGQGAHPTYEQYF. The chain joins TRBV30 to TRBJ2-5, with 12 bases that match TRBD1. The DNA end is a closer match to TRBJ2-7, so the J assignment may be wrong. Per germline, CDR1 GTSNPN and CDR2 SVGIG (reference sequence). This CDR3 comprises 18 residues.

The chain couples TRBV4-2 to TRBJ2-1, with a weak D call TRBD2 (5 bases). CDR1 is LGHNA and CDR2 is YNFKEQ in the germline V gene. Trimming cost V 0 bases and J 6 bases, with 9 bases left between them. This CDR3 comprises 14 residues. DNA of the CDR3: TGTGCCAGCAGCCAAGAGAGGGCGGGCAATGAGCAGTTCTTC. This sequence encodes CASSQERAGNEQFF.

The rearrangement uses TRBV28 and TRBJ2-7; 7 bases fit TRBD2. V lost 6 bases to trimming and J lost 6 bases; unmatched junction nucleotides: 14. This CDR3 comprises 15 residues. Germline lookup yields CDR1 MDHEN and CDR2 SYDVKM. CDR3 nucleotide sequence: TGTGCCAGCAGCTTCCGACTAGCCCCCCAGCTCGAGCAGTACTTC. This gives the protein CASSFRLAPQLEQYF.

Worth noting for this clone: One junction end disagrees with the germline gene, perhaps due to a read error. The V call is TRBV7-7, the J call TRBJ2-5, with 10 bases matching TRBD2. CDR1 and CDR2 from the germline V gene are SSHAT and FNYEAQ (reference sequence). This CDR3 is 18 amino acids long. CDR3 nucleotide sequence: TGTGCTAGCAGCTTAGCCCCTCCAGCGGGAGGGCCCCGGGAGACCCAGTACTTC. This codes for CASSLAPPAGGPRETQYF.

V and J are TRBV25-1 and TRBJ1-1, with TRBD1 identical over 7 bases. Per the germline V gene, CDR1 is MGHDK and CDR2 is SYGVNS. Trimming at V came to 5 bases and at J to 2 bases, leaving 11 bases not matched to a gene. The CDR3 contains 16 residues. In nucleotides, the CDR3 is TGTGCCAGCAGTAACCAACAGACAGGGACAAACACTGAAGCTTTCTTT. Translation: CASSNQQTGTNTEAFF.